This TCR beta chain was obtained from a study of cytomegalovirus exposure and HLA in healthy donors. Points from the study as a whole: Immune exposure information comprised only CMV serostatus.

The J segment lost 1 base and the V segment lost 7 bases, leaving 6 bases of the junction unmatched. This CDR3 comprises 14 residues. Per germline, CDR1 LNHDA and CDR2 SQIVND (reference sequence). All the people who gave samples were healthy bone marrow donors. Though nominally healthy at sampling, donors likely had unrecorded immune exposures. PCR primers comprised 60 Vbeta and 13 Jbeta primers. As handled by the study authors: In a later analysis, some 10 million of some 80 million unique beta chains occurred in at least two donors. Method: immunoSEQ multiplex PCR; TCRdb's copy keeps in-frame clones and lacks some. V, J and clone size derive from that table, while D and trimming were established from the DNA sequence. The sample lists under 200,000 clones, 75% to 90% occurring once. Comment on this clone: Its antigen is not known.

The sequenced sample was PBMCs. The clonotype comes from a woman aged 25 to 45 in good health and CMV-seronegative. The chain is built from TRBV19 and TRBJ1-1, with TRBD1 identical over 7 bases. CDR3 coding DNA: TGTGCCAGTAACCCGGGACAGAAGAACACTGAAGCTTTCTTT. As protein: CASNPGQKNTEAFF. The full variable domain, completed using reference TRBV19 and TRBJ1-1, is DGGITQSPKYLFRKEGQNVTLSCEQNLNHDAMYWYRQDPGQGLRLIYYSQIVNDFQKGDIAEGYSVSREKKESFPLTVTSAQKNPTAFYLCASNPGQKNTEAFFGQGTRLTVV.